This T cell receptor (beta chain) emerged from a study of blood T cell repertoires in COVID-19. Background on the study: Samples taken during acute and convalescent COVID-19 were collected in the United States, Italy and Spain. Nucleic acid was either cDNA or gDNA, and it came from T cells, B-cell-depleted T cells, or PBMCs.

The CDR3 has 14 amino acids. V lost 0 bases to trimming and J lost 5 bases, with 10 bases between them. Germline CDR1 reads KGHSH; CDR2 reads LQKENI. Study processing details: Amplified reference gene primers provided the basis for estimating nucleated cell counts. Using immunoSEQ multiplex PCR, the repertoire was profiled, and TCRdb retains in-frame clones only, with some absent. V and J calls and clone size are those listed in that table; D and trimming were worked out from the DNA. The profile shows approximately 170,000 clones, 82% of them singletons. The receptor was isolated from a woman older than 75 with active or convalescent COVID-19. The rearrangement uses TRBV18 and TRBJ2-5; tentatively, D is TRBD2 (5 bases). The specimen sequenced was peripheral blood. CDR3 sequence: CASSPPGRAETQYF. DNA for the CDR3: TGTGCCAGCTCACCACCAGGGCGGGCCGAGACCCAGTACTTC.